This section outlines one T cell receptor beta chain sequence together with its context. The antigen is not known. Vbeta (60) and Jbeta (13) primers were used in the PCR. This table comes from immunoSEQ multiplex PCR, and its TCRdb copy is limited to in-frame clones, with some not included. The table lists under 200,000 clones, almost 85% of them singletons, with about 2.3% in the top ten. The sample originates from a study of cytomegalovirus exposure and HLA in healthy donors. General study findings and limits: TCR beta chains numbering some 150 were designated cytomegalovirus-associated. Sequencing likely caused a cluster of highly shared sequence variants. Later work showed greater clonal expansion in HLA-associated TCR beta chains than in equally common others.

V shed 5 bases, J shed 5 bases, and the junction held 6 bases outside the gene matches. Germline-derived CDR1 and CDR2 are MNHEY and SMNVEV (reference sequence). The CDR3 has 14 residues. The sequenced sample consisted of PBMCs. The clonotype was recovered from a woman in her fifties or sixties in good health and CMV-seronegative. The V gene is TRBV27, the J gene TRBJ2-5, with TRBD1 matching 9 bases. CDR3 DNA sequence: TGTGCCAGCAGTCATACAGGGGGCTGGGAGACCCAGTACTTC. It encodes CASSHTGGWETQYF.